A selection of T cell receptor beta chains follows, all from one sample in a study of blood T cell repertoires in COVID-19. Sequenced by immunoSEQ multiplex PCR; TCRdb stores in-frame clones only, minus some. The sample yields about 220,000 clones, roughly 84% seen once. Sequencing was done on a sample of peripheral blood. These receptors all stem from a man aged 40-50 years with active or convalescent COVID-19. The CDR3 runs from the conserved cysteine through the conserved F or W. A D gene is named only where the DNA matches it firmly. Expanded clones get a size class; other rows say once, few or many, or leave the size out.

clone_size d_call j_call v_call cdr3_nt cdr3_aa
NA NA TRBJ1-6 TRBV27 TGTGCCAGCAGTTTGGTTCAGGCGAGCTCCTATAATTCACCCCTCCACTTT CASSLVQASSYNSPLHF
NA TRBD1 TRBJ1-5 TRBV5-1 TGCGCCAGCAGCTTGGGTACAGGGGGTGCTCAGCCCCAGCATTTT CASSLGTGGAQPQHF
NA NA TRBJ2-3 TRBV6-5 TGTGCCAGCAGTCCCGCGGCAGGGAGCACAGATACGCAGTATTTT CASSPAAGSTDTQYF
NA NA TRBJ1-1 TRBV25-1 TGTGCCAGCAGGGCGACAGGATACACTGAAGCTTTCTTT CASRATGYTEAFF
NA NA TRBJ1-3 TRBV5-5 TGTGCCAGCAGCTTGGCTCACCTAGGGGACACCATATATTTT CASSLAHLGDTIYF
NA TRBD1 TRBJ1-5 TRBV19 TGTGCCAGCTCACCAAGTTCAGGGGGAAATAAGCCCCAGCATTTT CASSPSSGGNKPQHF
NA NA TRBJ2-1 TRBV7-9 TGTGCCAGCAGACTAGACACAACCCCTTTCTTC CASRLDTTPFF
NA NA TRBJ2-2 TRBV5-4 TGTGCCAGCAGCTTGGATGCGGCCACCGGGGAGCTGTTTTTT CASSLDAATGELFF
NA NA TRBJ2-7 TRBV3-1/TRBV3-2 TGTGCCAGCAGCCAAGATCTCCTCCCAGGTCGTGCAGAGCAGTACTTC CASSQDLLPGRAEQYF
NA TRBD1 TRBJ1-2 TRBV19 TGTGCCAGTAGTACGACAGGGGGAAACTATGGCTACACCTTC CASSTTGGNYGYTF
once NA TRBJ2-5 TRBV25-1 TGTGCCAGCAGTGACCTCCAGGTCAACCGGCTTAAAGAGACCCAGTACTTC CASSDLQVNRLKETQYF
NA TRBD2 TRBJ2-3 TRBV5-8 TGTGCCAGCAGCCCCGGGACTAGCGGGAGTGGTCGCACAGATACGCAGTATTTT CASSPGTSGSGRTDTQYF
many NA TRBJ2-5 TRBV30 TGTGCCTGGGCGGTAGGGGTTGTGGAGACCCAGTACTTC CAWAVGVVETQYF
NA NA TRBJ1-2 TRBV28 TGTGCCAGCAGTTTCGGGTCTCAACATGGCTACACCTTC CASSFGSQHGYTF
once NA TRBJ1-3 TRBV6-5 TGTGCCAGCAGTAAACTCGGGGTGGTTGGAAACACCATATATTTT CASSKLGVVGNTIYF
NA TRBD1 TRBJ2-3 TRBV5-1 TGCGCCAGCAGCGGAGCAGGGGGAACGGATACGCAGTATTTT CASSGAGGTDTQYF
few TRBD1 TRBJ1-2 TRBV27 TGTGCCACAGCGGACAGGGGGCCTAACTATGGCTACACCTTC CATADRGPNYGYTF
NA TRBD1 TRBJ1-5 TRBV5-1 TGCGCCAGCAGCTCCGGGACAGGGGGTAATCAGCCCCAGCATTTT CASSSGTGGNQPQHF
NA NA TRBJ1-3 TRBV3-1/TRBV3-2 TGTGCCAGCAGCCAAGGGGGAGGGGGAAACACCATATATTTT CASSQGGGGNTIYF
NA TRBD1 TRBJ1-2 TRBV19 TGTGCCAGTAGTATAAACCCGGGACAGCTTAACTATGGCTACACCTTC CASSINPGQLNYGYTF
NA NA TRBJ1-3 TRBV5-1 TGCGCCAGCAGCTTGGTGGGGCAGGACAGCTCTGGAAACACCATATATTTT CASSLVGQDSSGNTIYF
NA TRBD2 TRBJ2-3 TRBV9 TGTGCCAGCAGCGTAATGCGGGAGTCGGCAGATACGCAGTATTTT CASSVMRESADTQYF
NA NA TRBJ2-1 TRBV3-1/TRBV3-2 TGTGCCAGCAGCCTTTGGGACTTCGACAATGAGCAGTTCTTC CASSLWDFDNEQFF
NA NA TRBJ1-2 TRBV11-2 TGTGCCAGCAGCTTAATCGAGACTAACTATGGCTACACCTTC CASSLIETNYGYTF
NA NA TRBJ2-5 TRBV9 TGTGCCAGCAGCTCGGGCCCCGGGGGGACCCAGTACTTC CASSSGPGGTQYF
once NA TRBJ2-2 TRBV24-1 TGTGCCACCAGTGATTTCTTACGGGACACCGGGGAGCTGTTTTTT CATSDFLRDTGELFF
once NA TRBJ1-1 TRBV14 TGTGCCAGCAGGGACGGGGGGGGATCGGCTGAAGCTTTCTTT CASRDGGGSAEAFF
NA TRBD2 TRBJ2-2 TRBV4-1 TGCGCCAGCAGCCGCGGACTAGCCGGTACCGGGGAGCTGTTTTTT CASSRGLAGTGELFF
once TRBD1 TRBJ1-5 TRBV28 TGTGCCAGCAGTCCGATGGGACAGGGCAATCAGCCCCAGCATTTT CASSPMGQGNQPQHF
NA TRBD1 TRBJ1-6 TRBV30 TGTGCCTGGAGCTCAGGGGGAAGTTATTCACCCCTCCACTTT CAWSSGGSYSPLHF
NA TRBD1 TRBJ1-1 TRBV14 TGTGCCAGCAGCCCGAGCCTTGGACAGGGGAACACTGAAGCTTTCTTT CASSPSLGQGNTEAFF
NA NA TRBJ1-6 TRBV7-2 TGTGCCAGCAGCCCCCGCCCTAGAGGGAATTCACCCCTCCACTTT CASSPRPRGNSPLHF
NA TRBD2 TRBJ2-1 TRBV29-1 TGCAGCGCCCGCCAGGGGCTAGCGGGATCCCCTGAGCAGTTCTTC CSARQGLAGSPEQFF
NA NA TRBJ2-7 TRBV5-6 TGTGCCAGCAGCTTGTCAATGCAGGGGCCCTACGAGCAGTACTTC CASSLSMQGPYEQYF
NA NA TRBJ2-1 TRBV9 TGTGCCAGCAGCGCCACAGGGGGAGGGAATTCAGGTGAGCAGTTCTTC CASSATGGGNSGEQFF
NA TRBD1 TRBJ1-5 TRBV18 TGTGCCAGCTCACCTTCGGACAGGGGGTTAGGTCAGCCCCAGCATTTT CASSPSDRGLGQPQHF
NA TRBD2 TRBJ2-1 TRBV18 TGTGCCAGCTCACCACCGTTCATGGCTAGCGGGATACACAATGAGCAGTTCTTC CASSPPFMASGIHNEQFF
NA NA TRBJ2-7 TRBV3-1/TRBV3-2 TGTGCCAGCAGTCGGGGGTATTTC CASSRGYF
NA NA TRBJ2-1 TRBV4-2 TGTGCCAGCAGCCAAGAACCTGGACAGAATGAGCAGTTCTTC CASSQEPGQNEQFF
NA TRBD1 TRBJ1-4 TRBV29-1 TGCAGCGTCCAGGACAGGGGGCGCATTAATGAAAAACTGTTTTTT CSVQDRGRINEKLFF
NA TRBD1 TRBJ1-2 TRBV19 TGTGCCAGTCGTAGCCAGAGGACAGGATTTAACTATGGCTACACCTTC CASRSQRTGFNYGYTF
NA NA TRBJ2-3 TRBV30 TGTGCCTGGAGTGTCGTCGGGGGAGATACGCAGTATTTT CAWSVVGGDTQYF
NA NA TRBJ1-5 TRBV6-5 TGTGCCAGCAGACCTACGGGGGGGGGCCAGCCCCAGCATTTT CASRPTGGGQPQHF
NA NA TRBJ1-2 TRBV5-4 TGTGCCAGCAGCTCCCAAAGGGGGGGCAAAGGCTACACCTTC CASSSQRGGKGYTF
few TRBD1 TRBJ1-4 TRBV5-1 TGCGCCAGCAGCCGGGACAGGGGAGCTGAAAAACTGTTTTTT CASSRDRGAEKLFF
NA NA TRBJ1-2 TRBV5-1 TGCGCCAGCAGCTTGGCGACGGGAGGGGACTATGGCTACACCTTC CASSLATGGDYGYTF
NA NA TRBJ2-7 TRBV30 TGTGCCTGGAGTGTATCTGGGGCCCCTGAGGACTTC CAWSVSGAPEDF
NA TRBD1 TRBJ1-1 TRBV5-1 TGCGCCAGCAGCTTCGACCCGGGACAGATGAACACTGAAGCTTTCTTT CASSFDPGQMNTEAFF
NA NA TRBJ1-6 TRBV28 TGTGCCAGCGTCGAGACAGGCATTAATTCACCCCTCCACTTT CASVETGINSPLHF
NA TRBD1 TRBJ2-5 TRBV18 TGTGCCAGCTCACATACTACAGGGGGTACCCAAGAGACCCAGTACTTC CASSHTTGGTQETQYF
NA NA TRBJ1-4 TRBV28 TGTGCCAGCAGTTACAGGATGGCTAATGAAAAACTGTTTTTT CASSYRMANEKLFF
few TRBD1 TRBJ1-4 TRBV5-1 TGCGCCAGCAGCGAAGCCACAGGGGGTGGTGAAAAACTGTTTTTT CASSEATGGGEKLFF
few TRBD1 TRBJ1-1 TRBV15 TGTGCCACCAGCCCTCCTGGGACAGGGTCGACTGAAGCTTTCTTT CATSPPGTGSTEAFF
NA NA TRBJ1-3 TRBV27 TGTGCCAGCGCCCGAGGGGGCTCTGGAAACACCATATATTTT CASARGGSGNTIYF
once TRBD1 TRBJ1-3 TRBV2 TGTGCCAGCTCCTTGCAGGGGGCAGGTGGAAACACCATATATTTT CASSLQGAGGNTIYF
few TRBD1 TRBJ1-2 TRBV19 TGTGCCAGTAGTACATACAAACTGGGACAGCAAAACTATGGCTACACCTTC CASSTYKLGQQNYGYTF
NA NA TRBJ2-7 TRBV11-2 TGTGCCAGCAGCTCTTACGCGGGACCGAGGAGCTCCTACGAGCAGTACTTC CASSSYAGPRSSYEQYF
NA NA TRBJ1-3 TRBV7-9 TGTGCCAGCAGCTTTTCTGCGGTGCACTCTGGAAACACCATATATTTT CASSFSAVHSGNTIYF
NA NA TRBJ1-1 TRBV19 TGTGCCAGTAGTGTTCCAGGGGCCCGGGGGGACACTGAAGCTTTCTTT CASSVPGARGDTEAFF